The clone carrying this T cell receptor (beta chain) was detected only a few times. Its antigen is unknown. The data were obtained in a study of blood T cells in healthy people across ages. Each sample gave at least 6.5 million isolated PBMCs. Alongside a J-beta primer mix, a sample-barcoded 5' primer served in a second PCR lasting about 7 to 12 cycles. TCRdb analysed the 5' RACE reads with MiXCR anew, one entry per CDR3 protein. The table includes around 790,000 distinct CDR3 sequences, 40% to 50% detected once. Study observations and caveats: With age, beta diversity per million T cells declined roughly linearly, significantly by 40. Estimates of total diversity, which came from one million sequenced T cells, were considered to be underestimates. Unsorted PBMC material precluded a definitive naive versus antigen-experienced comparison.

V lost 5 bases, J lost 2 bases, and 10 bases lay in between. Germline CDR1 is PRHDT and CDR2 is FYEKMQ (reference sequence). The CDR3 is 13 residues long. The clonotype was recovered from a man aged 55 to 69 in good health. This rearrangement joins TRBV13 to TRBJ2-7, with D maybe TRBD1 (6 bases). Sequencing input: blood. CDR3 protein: CASSPRQAYEQYF. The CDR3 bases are TGTGCCAGCAGCCCGCGACAGGCCTACGAGCAGTACTTC.